This entry features one T cell receptor beta chain sequence. Its antigen is not known. Per the germline V gene, CDR1 is SGHAT and CDR2 is FQNNGV. J gave up 11 bases and V 1 base, and 10 bases lay outside the gene matches. This CDR3 comprises 16 residues. This record comes from a study of T cell responses to AZD1222 COVID-19 vaccine. Study-wide results and limits: CD4 TCRs linked to vaccination spanned spike, dominating at 160-218 and 743-854. Of spike-specific TCRs, nearly half reportedly target regions left unmutated in variants.

The table came from immunoSEQ multiplex PCR; TCRdb's copy has only in-frame clones and leaves some out. The profile shows about 93,000 clones, 80% to 90% of them singletons. The starting material was peripheral blood, obtained on day 0 of AZD1222 vaccination. The rearrangement links TRBV11-2 to TRBJ2-1; 11 bases agree with TRBD2. The receptor comes from an adult in good health. CDR3 bases: TGTGCCAGCAGCTTAGGGGGGGGGACTAGCGGAGAAAAGCAGTTCTTC. It encodes CASSLGGGTSGEKQFF. Complete variable domain (other parts from reference TRBV11-2 and TRBJ2-1): EAGVAQSPRYKIIEKRQSVAFWCNPISGHATLYWYQQILGQGPKLLIQFQNNGVVDDSQLPKDRFSAERLKGVDSTLKIQPAKLEDSAVYLCASSLGGGTSGEKQFFGPGTRLTVL.